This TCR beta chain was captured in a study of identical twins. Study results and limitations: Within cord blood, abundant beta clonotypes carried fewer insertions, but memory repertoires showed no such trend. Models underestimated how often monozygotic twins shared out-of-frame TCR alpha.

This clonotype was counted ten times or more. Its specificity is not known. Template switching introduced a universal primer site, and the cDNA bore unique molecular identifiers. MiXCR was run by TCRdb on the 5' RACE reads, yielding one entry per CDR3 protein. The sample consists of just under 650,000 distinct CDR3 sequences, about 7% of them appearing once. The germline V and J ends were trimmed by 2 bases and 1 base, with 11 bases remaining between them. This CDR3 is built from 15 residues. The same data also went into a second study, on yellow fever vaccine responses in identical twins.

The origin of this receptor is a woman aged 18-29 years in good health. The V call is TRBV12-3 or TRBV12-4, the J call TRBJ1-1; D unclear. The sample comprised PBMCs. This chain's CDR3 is CASSLKGIANTEAFF. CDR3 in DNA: TGTGCCAGCAGTTTAAAGGGAATAGCGAACACTGAAGCTTTCTTT.